This T cell receptor beta chain was profiled in a study of metastatic and nonmetastatic thyroid tumors. Study-wide background: Repertoires from malignant and benign thyroid patients were compared across blood and tumor or nodule tissue.

Authors' analysis steps: Clinicopathological groups supplied CDR3 differences that were used to build a distant-metastasis classifier for papillary thyroid cancer. TCRdb re-called clones from the PCR reads using MiXCR. TCRdb's processing, not the study's, gives the V and J calls here. The top ten hold 3.6% of the sample, which has about 92,000 clones, 15% seen once. Patients had received no treatment of any kind before thyroid surgery. V gave up 3 bases and J gave up 0 bases, with 14 bases separating them. The CDR3 sequence is 16 residues long. Germline V gene sequence: CDR1 SGDLS, CDR2 YYNGEE. Study-wide results and limits: Benign nodules reportedly had significantly lower TCR beta diversity than malignant thyroid tumors in blood and tumor.

In its sample, this clone was seen a few times. Its specificity is not known. The source is a female donor with papillary thyroid cancer or a benign thyroid nodule (not recorded which). Some clones in this sample may be carry-over from other donors' samples. The chain combines TRBV9 with TRBJ2-3, with D perhaps matching TRBD2 (6 bases). The specimen sequenced was blood. The CDR3 region has the DNA TGTGCCAGCAGCGGAAAATTAGCGGAGAGCACAGATACGCAGTATTTT. It specifies CASSGKLAESTDTQYF.